The T cell receptor (beta chain) described here comes from a study of breast tumors, draining lymph nodes, adjacent tissues. This CDR3 has 14 amino acids. CDR1 and CDR2 from the germline V gene are SGHTA and FQGNSA. Trimming took 3 bases from V and 5 from J, leaving 13 bases between them. Via MiXCR, TCRdb re-called the multiplex PCR reads, giving one row per CDR3 protein. The sample gives approximately 210,000 distinct CDR3 sequences, 30% to 35% of which show up once; roughly 3.5% is in the top ten. This clonotype was observed once. Its matching antigen is unknown. Breast cancer patients provided tissue from their axillary draining lymph nodes. Study results and limitations: Luminal-like breast cancer showed significantly greater tumor-nontumor repertoire similarity than basal-like breast cancer did. Tumor T cell lymph node origin was a supported hypothesis, not proven. Data fit most tumor T cells coming from lymph node, expanding in tumor. Tumor repertoires ranked between lymph nodes and nontumor tissue in diversity, with V and J gene preferences.

The TCR originated in a female donor with breast cancer. Some clones in this sample may be carry-over from other donors' samples. The chain recombines TRBV7-2 with TRBJ2-5; the D gene could be TRBD1 or TRBD2 (5 bases each). Sequenced material: axillary lymph node tissue. CDR3 DNA sequence: TGTGCCAGCAGCTTGGTGGGGGTTACTGAGACCCAGTACTTC. This encodes CASSLVGVTETQYF.